In this sample, the clone carrying this T cell receptor (beta chain) turned up a few times. Its antigen is undetermined. Deep was the level used in running the assay. The authors distributed each subset's genomic DNA evenly over several immunoSEQ plates. Under the authors' procedure: ImmunoSEQ yielded junction-only sequences lacking quality scores, so filtering differed. Some clones are missing from TCRdb's copy, which holds only in-frame ones; the method was immunoSEQ multiplex PCR. V and J calls and clone size are copied from that table; D and trimming were computed from the DNA. The sample records about 1.1 million clones, about 84% being singletons. The sample belongs to a study of shared clonotypes between healthy human individuals. General observations from the study: Across a handful of donors, naive CD4 shared around 5%, naive CD8 3.5% to 4%, memory CD4 roughly 2.2%, memory CD8 0.4% to 0.5%.

This sequence was found in a man younger than 35 in good health. Some clones in this sample may be carry-over from other donors' samples. Sequenced sample: memory CD4+ T cells from PBMCs. Subset specified: CD45RA-negative fraction.

The CDR3 bases are TGTGCCAGCAGATCTCTTACTAGCGGGAGTTACAATGAGCAGTTCTTC. This gives the protein CASRSLTSGSYNEQFF. The V gene is TRBV6-6, the J gene TRBJ2-1; 11 bases are shared with TRBD2. The ends lost 6 bases at V and 4 bases at J; junction bases unmatched: 8. Germline assignment: CDR1 MNHNY and CDR2 SVGAGI (reference sequence). The CDR3 has 16 residues.